The clone carrying this T cell receptor beta chain was seen a single time. Per the study methods: By means of reference gene primer amplification, nucleated cell counts were estimated. This table comes from immunoSEQ multiplex PCR, and its TCRdb copy is limited to in-frame clones, with some not included. V, J and clone size derive from that table, while D and trimming were established from the DNA sequence. In the table there are more than 200,000 clones, around 82% of which are singletons. The data were taken from a study of blood T cell repertoires in COVID-19. At the level of the study: The cDNA or gDNA used as material had been derived from T cells, B-cell-depleted T cells, or PBMCs.

The CDR3 covers 14 residues. The germline CDR1 and CDR2 sequences are ENHRY and SYGVKD. The V end lost 0 bases, the J end lost 8 bases, and 13 bases lay between the germline ends. The sequenced sample consisted of peripheral blood. This sequence joins TRBV10-3 and TRBJ1-2, with D possibly being TRBD1 (5 bases). The TCR was taken from a man over 45 with active or convalescent COVID-19. CDR3 nucleotides: TGTGCCATCAGTGAGTCACCAGGGTCCCAGGGCTACACCTTC. Its translation is CAISESPGSQGYTF.